This passage covers 7 T cell receptor beta chains from one sample sequenced in a study of cytomegalovirus exposure and HLA in healthy donors (dated by TCRdb to the late 2010s). The library was made by the immunoSEQ multiplex PCR assay. As stored in TCRdb, this immuneACCESS dataset retains in-frame rearrangements with V and J assigned. A fraction of the clones does not appear; measured against another copy, unresolved V genes explain less than half of the discrepancy, and the remainder lacks a known reason. For this sample there are under 130,000 clones; around 86% appear just once. Of the sample, about 4% falls within the top ten clones. The specimen was PBMCs. Every receptor here comes from a woman aged 18-30 years in good health and CMV-seropositive.

This clone came up many times. The chain couples TRBV18 to TRBJ1-2; TRBD1 is a possible D gene (5 bases). Per the germline V gene, CDR1 is KGHSH and CDR2 is LQKENI. Trimming left V 6 bases short and J 0 bases short, with 14 bases between. The CDR3 totals 15 residues. CDR3 DNA sequence: TGTGCCAGCTCCCGGGGCGGGGGAGCTAACTATGGCTACACCTTC. Translation: CASSRGGGANYGYTF.

The rearrangement links TRBV5-1 to TRBJ2-3; TRBD2 agrees at 9 bases. Germline V gene sequence: CDR1 SGHRS, CDR2 YFSETQ. This CDR3 spans 15 amino acids. Trimming took 2 bases from V and 5 from J; bases not matched to a gene: 6. DNA for the CDR3: TGCGCCAGCAGCTTAGCGGGGGGTGGGAGAGATACGCAGTATTTT. Translated: CASSLAGGGRDTQYF.

This clone was counted only a few times. V is TRBV15 and J is TRBJ2-1; 15 positions match TRBD2. CDR3 length: 18 amino acids. Germline-derived CDR1 and CDR2 are LNHNV and YYDKDF (reference sequence). The junction had 5 bases not matched to a gene; V was cut back by 0 bases and J by 5 bases. The CDR3 coding sequence is TGTGCCACCAGCAGAGATCTCGGACTAGCGGGGGGGGACAATGAGCAGTTCTTC. This translates into CATSRDLGLAGGDNEQFF.

In DNA form, the CDR3 reads TGTGCCAGCAGCCTACAGGGGGCCTCTAACTATGGCTACACCTTC. Its protein is CASSLQGASNYGYTF. The chain joins TRBV2 to TRBJ1-2, with 9 bases fitting TRBD1. CDR3 size: 15 residues. CDR1 is SNHLY and CDR2 is FYNNEI in the germline V gene. The trim removed 6 bases at V and 0 bases at J, leaving 5 bases unmatched.

This chain joins TRBV29-1 and TRBJ1-1; no firm D call. The V end was cut by 1 base, the J end by 5 bases, with 5 bases between. In germline, CDR1 is SQVTM, CDR2 ANQGSEA. This CDR3 has 11 residues. In DNA, the CDR3 is TGCAGCGTTGAAGGGAGGACTGAAGCTTTCTTT. This translates into CSVEGRTEAFF.

This chain links TRBV27 with TRBJ2-7, with D possibly matching TRBD2 (6 bases). V was shortened by 11 bases and J by 5 bases, with 16 bases between the two germline ends. CDR3 length equals 12 residues. In germline, CDR1 is MNHEY, CDR2 SMNVEV (reference sequence). CDR3 amino acids: CASGEVINEQYF. CDR3 DNA sequence: TGTGCCTCCGGGGAGGTGATCAACGAGCAGTACTTC.

The chain combines TRBV2 with TRBJ2-2; TRBD1 agrees at 8 bases. CDR3 size: 16 residues. From germline, CDR1 is SNHLY and CDR2 FYNNEI. V lost 4 bases to trimming and J lost 1 base; unmatched junction nucleotides: 5. The CDR3 protein is CASSVPRGLNTGELFF. The CDR3, as DNA: TGTGCCAGCAGTGTCCCCAGGGGGCTGAACACCGGGGAGCTGTTTTTT.